What follows is one T cell receptor (beta chain) and its context. This sample was included in a study of blood T cell repertoires in COVID-19. Sequencing used immunoSEQ multiplex PCR; TCRdb keeps in-frame clones, though not all of them. The repertoire has hundreds of thousands of clones, roughly 85% of them found once; the top ten carry approximately 5%. This CDR3 spans 14 amino acids. The receptor was derived from a man aged 45 to 65 with COVID-19, enrolled during active disease. Source material: peripheral blood. The V and J genes are TRBV21-1 and TRBJ2-7; the table's D gene call, TRBD1, was not cross checked with the DNA. TRBV21-1 is described as a pseudogene. The CDR3 DNA sequence: TGTGCCAGCAGCAAAGCTTCCAGGCTGGCCGAGCAGTACTTC. This translates into CASSKASRLAEQYF.